What follows are 5 T cell receptor beta chains derived from one specimen sequenced in a study of blood T cell repertoires in COVID-19. The assay was immunoSEQ multiplex PCR, and TCRdb's table has in-frame clones only and misses some. The data show over 100,000 clones, with approximately 81% seen just once and about 1.3% held by the top ten. The sequenced material came from peripheral blood. The receptors stem from a man in his forties with acute or convalescent COVID-19.

The J gene is TRBJ1-1, the V gene TRBV5-5, with 10 nucleotides matching TRBD1. V lost 4 bases to trimming and J lost 4 bases; unmatched junction nucleotides: 10. Germline V lookup: CDR1 SGHKS, CDR2 YYEKEE (reference sequence). The CDR3 is 16 amino acids. The CDR3 is CASSRPRDRGGTEAFF. CDR3 DNA: TGTGCCAGCAGCCGGCCCCGGGACAGGGGTGGCACTGAAGCTTTCTTT.

The chain joins TRBV15 to TRBJ1-3; D uncertain. With 0 bases removed from V and 5 bases from J, the gap between germline ends came to 5 bases. CDR1 LNHNV and CDR2 YYDKDF come from the germline V gene (reference sequence). This CDR3 contains 13 residues. The CDR3 spells CATSRDHRNTIYF. The CDR3 bases are TGTGCCACCAGCAGAGATCACAGAAACACCATATATTTT.

The V gene is TRBV3-1 (or the pseudogene TRBV3-2), the J gene TRBJ2-3, with 10 bases matching TRBD2. The length of the CDR3 is 16 residues. The germline V gene has CDR1 LGHDT and CDR2 YNNKEL (reference sequence). Trimming at V came to 3 bases and at J to 6 bases, leaving 9 bases not matched to a gene. DNA of the CDR3: TGTGCCAGCAGCCAGGCGGCACTAGCGGGACGGGATACGCAGTATTTT. This gives the protein CASSQAALAGRDTQYF.

This clone was found a few times. This chain connects TRBV7-2 to TRBJ2-3, with D unresolved. Germline V gene lookup returns CDR1 SGHTA and CDR2 FQGNSA. V lost 5 bases to trimming and J lost 0 bases, with 15 bases between them. The CDR3 length is 16 residues. The CDR3 here is CASSLRMTGSTDTQYF. The CDR3 nucleotides are TGTGCCAGCAGCCTCCGGATGACCGGGAGCACAGATACGCAGTATTTT. Complete variable domain (other parts from reference TRBV7-2 and TRBJ2-3): GAGVSQSPSNKVTEKGKDVELRCDPISGHTALYWYRQSLGQGLEFLIYFQGNSAPDKSGLPSDRFSAERTGGSVSTLTIQRTQQEDSAVYLCASSLRMTGSTDTQYFGPGTRLTVL.

The CDR3 sequence: CASSLYRTSGGDEQYF. In DNA form, the CDR3 reads TGTGCCAGCAGTTTATATCGGACTAGCGGGGGCGACGAGCAGTACTTC. The V and J genes are TRBV27 and TRBJ2-7, with 13 bases matching TRBD2. The germline CDR1 and CDR2 sequences are MNHEY and SMNVEV (reference sequence). J was trimmed by 5 bases and V by 1 base; bases with no gene match: 5. CDR3 length: 16 residues.